This TCR beta chain was documented in a study of CD8 T cells in ankylosing spondylitis. The length of the CDR3 is 16 residues. J lost 9 bases, V lost 2 bases, and 17 bases had no gene match. The germline V gene has CDR1 GTSNPN and CDR2 SVGIG (reference sequence). TCR beta libraries were made by quantitative 5'-RACE with molecular barcodes. Using its own MiXCR run on the 5' RACE reads, TCRdb lists one record per CDR3 protein. The sample shows 220,000 or so distinct CDR3 sequences, about a sixth of them seen only once. Whole-study results and caveats: Clones linked to the disease showed a CD8+ phenotype. They occurred at relatively low frequencies in peripheral blood. Significantly higher representation of disease-linked clones was reported for matched ankylosing spondylitis synovial fluid. Ankylosing spondylitis blood seemed to carry a telltale TCR beta motif made of eight highly homologous variants.

In regard to this clonotype: Its target is not known.

The TCR was taken from a male donor with ankylosing spondylitis. The gene calls are TRBV30 and TRBJ2-7; the match to TRBD2 covers 9 bases. The source material was blood, either unsorted or a sorted T cell fraction (not recorded which). For the CDR3, the DNA is TGTGCCTGGAGTTCTCCCGGTTTGGCTAGCGGGGTGGCGCAGTACTTC. Translating it yields CAWSSPGLASGVAQYF.